The 15 T cell receptor beta chains below come from one sample, sequenced in a study of tumor and adjacent non-tumor tissue in lung cancer (dated by TCRdb to the late 2010s). RNA was extracted from bulk unsorted tissue and checked for quality with a NanoDrop ND-1000 and an Agilent 2100. Preparation of the library involved multiplex PCR. TCRdb names Illumina HiSeq 2500 as the instrument used. TCRbeta libraries were constructed through three rounds of nested PCR with primers (Table S4) according to protocols adapted from ARM-PCR. TCRdb reprocessing: public reads trimmed at Q25 with fastp, clones called with MiXCR, in-frame beta chains kept. Rows merge per CDR3 protein into single entries with the most common DNA and genes. This sample gives roughly 200,000 distinct CDR3 sequences in total; 70% to 75% of them show up just once. The top ten clones comprise roughly a quarter of the sample. The sequenced material came from lung tumor tissue. These receptors all stem from a man aged 55 to 70 with non-small cell lung cancer.

CDR3 DNA: TGCGCCTGTAGCCAAGCCTTAGCGGAAGAGACCCAGTACTTC. Translated: CACSQALAEETQYF. V is TRBV4-3 and J is TRBJ2-5; D is possibly TRBD2 (6 bases). The CDR3 contains 14 residues. V lost 11 bases to trimming and J lost 3 bases, with 19 bases between them. Germline CDR1 reads LGHNA; CDR2 reads YSLEER.

Concerning this clonotype itself: One end of the junction varies from germline; a read error may be responsible. The V gene is TRBV20-1, the J gene TRBJ1-5, with D uncertain. The germline V gene has CDR1 DFQATT and CDR2 SNEGSKA (reference sequence). This CDR3 comprises 15 residues. The CDR3 reads CSFQSVERFNQPQHF. The CDR3 DNA sequence: TGTAGTTTTCAGAGTGTGGAACGGTTCAATCAGCCCCAGCATTTT.

Points on this clonotype: A much bigger clone sits one base away, suggesting this may be a read error. The J gene is TRBJ2-1, the V gene TRBV4-3; TRBD2 matches 9 bases. V lost 0 bases and J lost 7; bases outside the gene matches: 4. The CDR3 spans 15 residues. CDR1 is LGHNA and CDR2 is YSLEER in the germline V gene. For the CDR3, the DNA is TGCGCCAGCAGCCAAGAGGCTAGCGGGGTGAATGAGCAGTTCTTC. It is translated as CASSQEASGVNEQFF.

About this clonotype itself: This clone may be a read error of a much larger clone one base away. The chain employs TRBV10-2 and TRBJ1-5; maybe TRBD1 (6 bases). Germline CDR1 is WSHSY and CDR2 is SAAADI. V was trimmed by 1 base and J by 2 bases, leaving 12 bases between them. The CDR3 covers 16 residues. CDR3 nucleotide sequence: TGCGCCAGCAGTGAGTGGGTGGGGGCAGGCAATCAGCCCCAGCATTTT. It translates to CASSEWVGAGNQPQHF.

The chain carries TRBV10-2 and TRBJ2-1; D possibly uses TRBD1 or TRBD2 (5 bases each). CDR1 is WSHSY, CDR2 SAAADI, per germline. V lost 5 bases, J lost 4 bases, and 15 bases lay in between. The CDR3 loop spans 15 amino acids. CDR3 in DNA: TGCGCCAGCAGTTTTCTAACGGGACCTTACAATGAGCAGTTCTTC. Translation: CASSFLTGPYNEQFF.

This clonotype came up a few times. The rearrangement links TRBV4-2 to TRBJ2-5, with D uncertain. Trimming removed 0 bases from V and 0 bases from J, with 8 bases in between. The CDR3 contains 15 residues. CDR1 LGHNA and CDR2 YNFKEQ come from the germline V gene. The CDR3 loop reads CASSQDFSYQETQYF. Written as DNA, the CDR3 is TGTGCCAGCAGCCAAGATTTCAGTTACCAAGAGACCCAGTACTTC.

A remark on this clonotype: This may arise from a read error, as a much more abundant clone is one base away. The V and J genes are TRBV29-1 and TRBJ2-1; 10 positions match TRBD1. The CDR3 has 14 amino acids. Germline lookup yields CDR1 SQVTM and CDR2 ANQGSEA. CDR3 DNA sequence: TGCAGCGCTCTGACAGGGGGCTCCTACAATGAGAAGTTCTTC. It is translated as CSALTGGSYNEKFF.

A word on this clonotype: A much larger clone sits a single nucleotide away, making a read error possible. A read error is likely, as this CDR3 ends without the conserved phenylalanine or tryptophan. This chain links TRBV11-1 with TRBJ2-6; D is unclear. Germline V gene sequence: CDR1 SGHAT, CDR2 FQDESV (reference sequence). Trimming took off 10 bases at V and 0 bases at J, with 4 bases between the two ends. The CDR3 spans 12 residues. CDR3 nucleotide sequence: TGTGCCATAAGCTCTGGGGCCAACGTCCTGACTCTC. Translating gives CAISSGANVLTL.

This clonotype was detected only a few times. The chain combines TRBV5-5 with TRBJ1-4; D is perhaps TRBD1 (6 bases). Germline-derived CDR1 and CDR2 are SGHKS and YYEKEE (reference sequence). V was cut by 6 bases and J by 5 bases, with 11 bases left in between. There are 13 residues in the CDR3. This CDR3 reads CASNQGQNEKLFF. The CDR3 nucleotides are TGTGCCAGCAACCAGGGGCAGAATGAAAAACTGTTTTTT.

In regard to this clonotype: The junction and the germline gene differ at one end; a read error may be behind it. The chain links TRBV11-1 to TRBJ2-1; D possibly uses TRBD1 or TRBD2 (6 bases each). Germline CDR1 and CDR2: SGHAT and FQDESV (reference sequence). The CDR3 length is 14 residues. The CDR3 spells CASTYGGRNNELFF. The CDR3, as DNA: TGTGCCAGTACCTACGGGGGCCGAAACAATGAGCTGTTCTTC.

Notes on this clonotype: One end of the junction fails to match germline, which may point to a read error. V and J are TRBV11-2 and TRBJ2-7, with a tentative D call TRBD1 (5 bases). The CDR3 is 11 residues long. Germline CDR1 SGHAT, CDR2 FQNNGV. CDR3 loop: CVSRKGVEQYF. The CDR3 DNA is TGTGTCAGCAGGAAAGGGGTCGAACAGTACTTC.

This clonotype came up a few times. The rearrangement joins TRBV6-4 to TRBJ2-3, with TRBD2 matching over 10 bases. The CDR3 loop spans 17 amino acids. Germline trimming cut 0 bases from V and 1 base from J; bases unmatched to any gene: 4. Germline assignment: CDR1 MRHNA and CDR2 SNTAGT. The CDR3 sequence is CASSDSASGGGTDTQYF. CDR3 nucleotide sequence: TGTGCCAGCAGTGACTCGGCTAGCGGGGGAGGCACAGATACGCAGTATTTT.

The chain combines TRBV20-1 with TRBJ2-7, with a possible D match to TRBD1 (6 bases). The CDR3 is 16 amino acids. CDR1 DFQATT and CDR2 SNEGSKA come from the germline V gene (reference sequence). V lost 3 bases to trimming and J lost 6 bases, with 24 bases between them. CDR3 coding DNA: TGCAGTGCTAGGAAGACCGGGACACGGACCCTCGGCGAGCAGTACTTC. This codes for CSARKTGTRTLGEQYF.

Notes on this clonotype: Being one base from a much bigger clone, this may be a read error. The chain employs TRBV20-1 and TRBJ2-5, with D possibly being TRBD1 (5 bases). V lost 6 bases and J lost 1, with 15 bases in between. The germline CDR1 and CDR2 sequences are DFQATT and SNEGSKA (reference sequence). CDR3 length equals 14 residues. The CDR3: CSARQDTFQETQYF. The CDR3 region has the DNA TGCAGTGCCAGGCAGGACACCTTCCAAGAGACCCAGTACTTC.

Worth noting for this clonotype: This may be a read error, as it is one base from a much larger clone. This is likely a read error, given that the CDR3 carries no conserved phenylalanine or tryptophan at its end. The chain employs TRBV6-6 and TRBJ1-1; D is perhaps TRBD1 (5 bases). The length of the CDR3 is 13 residues. Germline V CDR1 and CDR2: MNHNY, SVGAGI (reference sequence). V lost 4 bases to trimming and J lost 7 bases, with 13 bases between them. The CDR3 region has the DNA TGTGCCAGCAGTTCGCGGCAGGGCGGTGAAGCTTTCATT. Its protein is CASSSRQGGEAFI.